Listed here are 12 T cell receptor beta chains from one sample, sequenced in a study of blood T cell repertoires in COVID-19. Generated by immunoSEQ multiplex PCR, the TCRdb table keeps only in-frame clones and is missing some. Here the sample spans 150,000 to 200,000 clones, about 86% being singletons. The sequenced sample consisted of peripheral blood. These receptors originate from a man aged 55 to 70 with acute or convalescent COVID-19.

The chain has TRBV4-1 and TRBJ2-1; D unclear. The CDR3 consists of 15 residues. CDR1 MGHRA and CDR2 YSYEKL come from the germline V gene. V shed 0 bases and J shed 3 bases, with 9 bases lying between them. CDR3 sequence (DNA): TGCGCCAGCAGCCAAGATTCTTCGGGCTACAATGAGCAGTTCTTC. Translated: CASSQDSSGYNEQFF.

This rearrangement joins TRBV5-1 to TRBJ1-4, with 7 nucleotides matching TRBD1. J gave up 5 bases and V 4 bases, and 5 bases lay outside the gene matches. The length of the CDR3 is 14 residues. Germline CDR1 and CDR2: SGHRS and YFSETQ. The CDR3 nucleotides read TGCGCCAGCAGCCGAGGACAGGAAAATGAAAAACTGTTTTTT. Translation: CASSRGQENEKLFF.

The chain combines TRBV19 with TRBJ2-1; TRBD1 is a possible D gene (6 bases). The germline gives CDR1 LNHDA, CDR2 SQIVND (reference sequence). CDR3 length: 15 amino acids. The V end was cut by 3 bases, the J end by 3 bases, with 12 bases between. CDR3 sequence: CASSILTGYYNEQFF. In nucleotides, the CDR3 is TGTGCCAGTAGTATCTTAACAGGGTACTACAATGAGCAGTTCTTC.

Only one count was recorded for this clone. The chain joins TRBV30 to TRBJ1-4; perhaps TRBD1 as D (5 bases). Germline CDR1 is GTSNPN and CDR2 is SVGIG (reference sequence). The CDR3 has 13 residues. Trimming cost V 8 bases and J 8 bases, with 18 bases left between them. CDR3 DNA sequence: TGTGCCGGCCGCCGGGGGAAAGGGGAAAAACTGTTTTTT. Its translation is CAGRRGKGEKLFF. The whole variable domain, remainder taken from reference TRBV30 and TRBJ1-4, is SQTIHQWPATLVQPVGSPLSLECTVEGTSNPNLYWYRQAAGRGLQLLFYSVGIGQISSEVPQNLSASRPQDRQFILSSKKLLLSDSGFYLCAGRRGKGEKLFFGSGTQLSVL.

The V call is TRBV27, the J call TRBJ1-5; D unclear. The CDR3 is 14 residues long. Germline V gene sequence: CDR1 MNHEY, CDR2 SMNVEV (reference sequence). V was clipped by 6 bases and J by 3 bases, with 12 bases between them. DNA of the CDR3: TGTGCCAGCAGCAGCGGACGGATCAATCAGCCCCAGCATTTT. It is translated as CASSSGRINQPQHF.

V usage is TRBV18 and J usage is TRBJ2-1, with 11 bases that match TRBD1. The CDR3 contains 15 residues. The trim removed 4 bases at V and 8 bases at J, leaving 7 bases unmatched. Germline V CDR1 and CDR2: KGHSH, LQKENI. The CDR3 here is CASSLRDRGVDEQFF. In DNA, the CDR3 is TGTGCCAGCTCACTCCGGGACAGGGGGGTCGATGAGCAGTTCTTC.

The chain combines TRBV7-6 with TRBJ1-1, with D maybe TRBD1 (6 bases). The CDR3 runs to 11 residues. Germline CDR1 and CDR2: SGHVS and FNYEAQ. V was clipped by 3 bases and J by 9 bases, with 8 bases between them. The CDR3 sequence is CASSFQGKAFF. Here the CDR3 DNA reads TGTGCCAGCAGCTTCCAGGGGAAAGCTTTCTTT.

The chain combines TRBV19 with TRBJ2-3, with TRBD2 matching over 13 bases. Germline V gene lookup returns CDR1 LNHDA and CDR2 SQIVND (reference sequence). The V segment lost 6 bases and the J segment 2 bases; nucleotides outside the gene matches: 8. CDR3 length equals 17 residues. Here the CDR3 DNA reads TGTGCCAGTAGACGCGCCGGGACTAGCGGGAACACAGATACGCAGTATTTT. It translates to CASRRAGTSGNTDTQYF.

This CDR3 reads CASSATGITTGELFF. The CDR3 bases are TGTGCCAGCAGCGCCACCGGGATCACCACCGGGGAGCTGTTTTTT. V and J are TRBV7-6 and TRBJ2-2; perhaps TRBD2 as D (5 bases). Germline-derived CDR1 and CDR2 are SGHVS and FNYEAQ. The V and J ends lost 5 bases and 4 bases respectively, with 14 bases between them. The CDR3 runs to 15 residues.

The V gene is TRBV28, the J gene TRBJ2-5; 9 bases are shared with TRBD2. With 5 bases clipped from V and 5 bases from J, the junction kept 6 bases outside the gene matches. Germline CDR1 reads MDHEN; CDR2 reads SYDVKM. There are 14 residues in the CDR3. CDR3 region: CASSKAGGEETQYF. The DNA for the CDR3 is TGTGCCAGCAGTAAAGCGGGAGGAGAGGAGACCCAGTACTTC.

The gene calls are TRBV10-3 and TRBJ1-2; D unresolved. The germline gives CDR1 ENHRY, CDR2 SYGVKD. V was trimmed by 6 bases and J by 1 base, leaving 15 bases between them. The CDR3 contains 15 residues. CDR3: CAISSRIEDNYGYTF. The CDR3 region has the DNA TGTGCCATCAGCTCCCGCATAGAGGATAACTATGGCTACACCTTC.

The chain couples TRBV5-4 to TRBJ1-2, with a weak D call TRBD1 (5 bases). The V end was cut by 4 bases, the J end by 0 bases, with 28 bases between. Germline loops: CDR1 SGHNT, CDR2 YYREEE (reference sequence). This CDR3 contains 20 residues. The CDR3 DNA follows: TGTGCCAGCAGCGAACCGGGTCGGGTCGGGGGGTTTGAAGCTAACTATGGCTACACCTTC. It specifies CASSEPGRVGGFEANYGYTF.